Detailed here is one TCR beta chain. Its binding antigen is unknown. Per-base qualities were not stored, and no clone one base away is much larger. The trial excluded patients who had a history of autoimmune disease or were on systemic immunosuppression. In every dose cohort, peripheral blood was drawn for TCR sequencing at baseline, cycle 4 day 1, and cycle 7 day 1. The samples were taken from a phase I, first-in-human, multicenter, open-label dose-escalation trial of ivuxolimab. Adults with locally advanced or metastatic melanoma, renal cell carcinoma, hepatocellular carcinoma or head and neck squamous cell carcinoma were enrolled in the trial. Before TCR sequencing, CD4+ and CD8+ T cells were separately sorted from peripheral blood. The data derive from a study of OX40 agonist ivuxolimab in advanced cancers. Looking at the study overall: Ivuxolimab was an agonistic, fully human IgG2 monoclonal antibody directed against OX40 (CD134), a costimulatory receptor. Partial responses occurred in three dose-escalation patients: two with cutaneous melanoma and one with hepatocellular carcinoma. The monotherapy dose-escalation portion (N ≈ 56 patients) of the phase I ivuxolimab trial is reported in the paper. Among the roughly 52 dose-escalation patients, some 20 had hepatocellular carcinoma, 15 melanoma, 9 renal cell carcinoma and 9 head and neck cancer. A male proportion of under 85% and a mean age of approximately 62 years, ranging from roughly 23 to 85, were recorded for the dose-escalation cohort. Intravenous ivuxolimab was administered to patients every 2 weeks at six dose levels: 0.01, 0.1, 0.3, 1.5, 3 and 10 mg/kg. Peripheral TCRbeta sequencing aimed to test whether ivuxolimab altered TCR sequence diversity and caused clonal T-cell expansion. Patients were allowed to have had prior anti-PD-1, anti-PD-L1 or anti-CTLA-4 therapy, and more than 35% of the dose-escalation patients had been treated with checkpoint inhibitors.

On the study overall, not on this receptor specifically: The antigen specificity of the peripheral T cells that underwent clonal expansion was not determined. After ivuxolimab, more expanded clones were found on average in CD8+ T cells than in CD4+ T cells. At doses of 0.1 to 3.0 mg/kg, clonal expansion of both CD4+ and CD8+ T cells in blood was seen between baseline and week 6. Low levels of normalized T-cell clonal expansion were also seen in some patients who did not respond. In the 0.1-3.0 mg/kg groups, partial responders were among the patients with the lowest normalized peripheral clonal expansion, particularly in CD8+ T cells.

To sequence the TCRbeta CDR3 region, genomic DNA was isolated from the sorted cells. The immunoSEQ Assay was used for sequencing of TCRbeta CDR3 regions. What TCRdb holds here is the immuneACCESS table cut down to in-frame rearrangements. Part of the clones is not present; checked against another copy, under half of the missing clones reflect an unresolved V gene, and the others are unexplained. This sample comprises approximately 17,000 clones, about 93% of them detected only once. Together, the top ten hold roughly 30% of the sample. V is pared back by 3 bases and J by 7 bases, with 12 bases lying between the germline termini. As encoded in the germline V gene, CDR1 is WSHSY while CDR2 is SAAADI. Measured from the cysteine to the phenylalanine, the CDR3 is 13 residues long. Just CDR3 DNA is preserved here, 39 bases in frame from base 1.

This clonotype was obtained from an adult with an advanced solid tumor such as melanoma, head and neck, liver or kidney cancer. Here the chain combines TRBV10-2 and TRBJ1-1, with no D gene named confidently. Sequencing was performed on CD4+ or CD8+ T cells sorted from blood, taken in a trial of the OX40 agonist ivuxolimab. The CDR3 in this case is CASSDMAGSEAFF. The DNA sequence is given as TGCGCCAGCAGTGATATGGCTGGGAGTGAAGCTTTCTTT.